A single sample is the source of the 21 T cell receptor beta chains below, sequenced in a study of CD8+ T cells in alopecia areata. Extracted RNA was reverse transcribed into cDNA, the sequencing template. The table came from immunoSEQ multiplex PCR; TCRdb's copy has only in-frame clones and leaves some out. The sample has hundreds of thousands of clones, roughly two thirds seen once; the top ten hold around 1.2%. Sequenced here: CD4+ T cells sorted from blood, sampled at week 0. The receptors derive from a human donor with alopecia areata.

J is TRBJ2-1 and V is TRBV9; D unresolved. There are 14 residues in the CDR3. Germline V gene data show CDR1 as SGDLS and CDR2 as YYNGEE. Trimming took off 0 bases at V and 5 bases at J, with 9 bases between the two ends. CDR3 loop: CASSVATANNEQFF. The CDR3 DNA sequence: TGTGCCAGCAGCGTAGCAACAGCGAACAATGAGCAGTTCTTC.

The gene calls are TRBV7-2 and TRBJ2-1, with a tentative D call TRBD2 (6 bases). V was clipped by 5 bases and J by 0 bases, with 11 bases between them. The CDR3 spans 15 residues. In germline, CDR1 is SGHTA, CDR2 FQGNSA. The DNA of the CDR3 is TGTGCCAGCAGCCTCAACGGGGGCTCCTACAATGAGCAGTTCTTC. Translating it yields CASSLNGGSYNEQFF.

This clone was detected only a few times. The V call is TRBV29-1, the J call TRBJ2-1; D gene ambiguous. CDR3 length equals 12 residues. CDR1 is SQVTM, CDR2 ANQGSEA, per germline. V was trimmed by 7 bases and J by 0 bases, leaving 7 bases between them. CDR3 nucleotides: TGCAGCGGTACAAGCTCCTACAATGAGCAGTTCTTC. Encoded protein: CSGTSSYNEQFF.

The chain uses TRBV30 and TRBJ2-3; D gene ambiguous. The CDR3 sequence is 13 residues long. Trimming pared 1 base from V and 6 bases from J, leaving 11 bases between. Germline CDR1 is GTSNPN and CDR2 is SVGIG (reference sequence). CDR3 DNA: TGTGCCTGGAGTGGTGTAGCTGGGGATACGCAGTATTTT. Translated, it gives CAWSGVAGDTQYF.

J is TRBJ1-2 and V is TRBV5-1; TRBD1 might be the D (5 bases). Trimming shortened V by 5 bases and J by 5 bases, and 19 bases separated the two germline ends. The CDR3 length is 15 residues. Germline CDR1 SGHRS, CDR2 YFSETQ. CDR3 sequence reads: CASSSGTVEVYGYTF. In nucleotides, the CDR3 is TGCGCCAGCAGTTCCGGGACGGTCGAGGTTTATGGCTACACCTTC.

The chain uses TRBV29-1 and TRBJ2-6; D gene unclear. The germline CDR1 and CDR2 sequences are SQVTM and ANQGSEA. V lost 2 bases to trimming and J lost 1 base, with 9 bases between them. CDR3 size: 15 residues. For the CDR3, the DNA is TGCAGCGTTGAACGTGTGGGTTCTGGGGCCAACGTCCTGACTTTC. Encoded protein: CSVERVGSGANVLTF. Supplemented by reference TRBV29-1 and TRBJ2-6, the full variable domain reads SAVISQKPSRDICQRGTSLTIQCQVDSQVTMMFWYRQQPGQSLTLIATANQGSEATYESGFVIDKFPISRPNLTFSTLTVSNMSPEDSSIYLCSVERVGSGANVLTFGAGSRLTVL.

A few counts support this clone. The rearrangement links TRBV27 to TRBJ1-2; the D is unclear. This CDR3 comprises 12 residues. CDR1 is MNHEY and CDR2 is SMNVEV in the germline V gene (reference sequence). V lost 4 bases, J lost 7 bases, and 10 bases lay in between. The CDR3 DNA reads as TGTGCCAGCAGTTCAGCGCGGGGTGGCTACACCTTC. Amino acids: CASSSARGGYTF.

The genes are TRBV15 and TRBJ1-2; D not resolved. CDR3 size: 13 residues. Germline V gene data show CDR1 as LNHNV and CDR2 as YYDKDF (reference sequence). Trimming pared 1 base from V and 5 bases from J, leaving 8 bases between. The CDR3 sequence is CATSRGHSYGYTF. The CDR3 DNA follows: TGTGCCACCAGCAGAGGACATTCTTATGGCTACACCTTC.

This clone occurred a few times. This sequence joins TRBV7-2 and TRBJ2-7, with no clear D. Germline V gene lookup returns CDR1 SGHTA and CDR2 FQGNSA. This CDR3 is built from 11 residues. V lost 4 bases and J 3 bases, leaving 4 bases between the germline ends. CDR3 DNA sequence: TGTGCCAGCAGCTCGTTCTACGAGCAGTACTTC. It encodes CASSSFYEQYF.

Regarding this clone: Other DNA sequences in the same sample also yield this CDR3. The rearrangement links TRBV4-3 to TRBJ2-5, with D possibly TRBD2 on 6 matching bases. Germline CDR1 is LGHNA and CDR2 is YSLEER. CDR3 length equals 13 residues. The V end was cut by 0 bases, the J end by 4 bases, with 6 bases between. CDR3 in amino acids: CASSQERGETQYF. DNA for the CDR3: TGCGCCAGCAGCCAAGAGCGGGGAGAGACCCAGTACTTC.

This clone was counted a few times. The chain is built from TRBV29-1 and TRBJ2-1; D call uncertain. The germline V and J ends were trimmed by 2 bases and 8 bases, with 16 bases remaining between them. CDR1 and CDR2 (germline): SQVTM, ANQGSEA. This CDR3 region has 14 residues. Here the CDR3 DNA reads TGCAGCGTTGAATTGGAATTCAAACACGATGAGCAGTTCTTC. The encoded protein is CSVELEFKHDEQFF.

V is TRBV29-1 and J is TRBJ2-3; TRBD1 matches at 7 bases. CDR3 size: 14 residues. In germline, CDR1 is SQVTM, CDR2 ANQGSEA. Losses at the gene ends were 5 bases for V and 6 bases for J; bases not matched to a gene: 11. Here the CDR3 DNA reads TGCAGCGTTTACAACAGGGGAAAGTTGGATACGCAGTATTTT. Encoded protein: CSVYNRGKLDTQYF.

Turning to this clone: This same CDR3 is encoded by further DNA sequences in the sample. The J gene is TRBJ1-2, the V gene TRBV29-1; D is ambiguous. The CDR3 is 11 residues long. The V gene's germline CDR1 is SQVTM and CDR2 ANQGSEA. Deletions cut 4 bases from V and 2 bases from J, with 5 bases between. CDR3 DNA sequence: TGCAGCGTTGTTGAAAACTATGGCTACACCTTC. Its protein is CSVVENYGYTF. Drawing the rest from reference TRBV29-1 and TRBJ1-2, the complete variable domain is SAVISQKPSRDICQRGTSLTIQCQVDSQVTMMFWYRQQPGQSLTLIATANQGSEATYESGFVIDKFPISRPNLTFSTLTVSNMSPEDSSIYLCSVVENYGYTFGSGTRLTVV.

The chain has TRBV30 and TRBJ1-1; a possible D gene is TRBD1 (6 bases). With 5 bases removed from V and 6 bases from J, the gap between germline ends came to 13 bases. There are 12 residues in the CDR3. CDR1 GTSNPN and CDR2 SVGIG come from the germline V gene (reference sequence). Here the CDR3 reads CAWGHRVPEAFF. CDR3 nucleotide sequence: TGTGCCTGGGGCCACAGGGTCCCTGAAGCTTTCTTT.

This chain uses TRBV25-1 with TRBJ2-3; D ambiguous. The germline V and J ends were trimmed by 5 bases and 4 bases, with 10 bases remaining between them. The CDR3 runs to 13 residues. The germline gives CDR1 MGHDK, CDR2 SYGVNS. Written as DNA, the CDR3 is TGTGCCAGCAGTTTATCCGGACCAGATACGCAGTATTTT. Amino acids: CASSLSGPDTQYF.

The chain joins TRBV10-3 to TRBJ1-5; 8 bases match TRBD1. The CDR3 consists of 15 residues. After removal of 6 bases from V and 5 bases from J, the junction contained 9 bases not matched to a gene. CDR1 and CDR2 from the germline V gene are ENHRY and SYGVKD. The CDR3 reads CAISQGQAGHQPQHF. CDR3 in DNA: TGTGCCATCAGCCAGGGACAGGCAGGTCATCAGCCCCAGCATTTT.

The chain employs TRBV29-1 and TRBJ2-1; the D is unclear. Trimming cost V 1 base and J 7 bases, with 8 bases left between them. The CDR3 sequence is 12 residues long. Germline V gene data show CDR1 as SQVTM and CDR2 as ANQGSEA. The CDR3 DNA sequence: TGCAGCGTTGAAGCTTTGGGGAATGAGCAGTTCTTC. It codes for CSVEALGNEQFF.

DNA of the CDR3: TGTGCCAGCAGTTACCCCGGAGGGTATGCTTTCTTT. The encoded protein is CASSYPGGYAFF. The chain uses TRBV6-5 and TRBJ1-1; D is undetermined. This CDR3 is built from 12 residues. Looked up from germline, CDR1 is MNHEY and CDR2 is SVGAGI. Trimming removed 2 bases from V and 11 bases from J, with 12 bases in between.

This clone came up once. The genes are TRBV9 and TRBJ1-2; D uncertain. The germline V and J ends were trimmed by 3 bases and 8 bases, with 14 bases remaining between them. Germline V lookup: CDR1 SGDLS, CDR2 YYNGEE. The CDR3 runs to 13 residues. The CDR3 is CASSARDPVGYTF. CDR3 in DNA: TGTGCCAGCAGCGCCCGAGACCCCGTCGGCTACACCTTC.

The rearrangement joins TRBV13 to TRBJ2-3, with TRBD2 matching 11 bases. CDR3 length: 18 residues. The V gene's germline CDR1 is PRHDT and CDR2 FYEKMQ (reference sequence). V trimming: 1 base; J trimming: 5 bases; junction bases outside the gene matches: 11. The CDR3 DNA sequence: TGTGCCAGCAGCTTAGCCTCCCGGGTAGCGGGGGGGAGAGATACGCAGTATTTT. Translated, it gives CASSLASRVAGGRDTQYF.

This rearrangement joins TRBV29-1 to TRBJ2-2; D is ambiguous. Germline values: CDR1 SQVTM, CDR2 ANQGSEA. Trimming removed 3 bases from V and 2 bases from J, with 7 bases in between. CDR3 length: 13 amino acids. The CDR3 DNA sequence: TGCAGCGTTGAGTACAGAAACACCGGGGAGCTGTTTTTT. This sequence encodes CSVEYRNTGELFF.